The 22 T cell receptor beta chains below all came from one sample that was sequenced in a study of T cell responses to AZD1222 COVID-19 vaccine. Assay used: immunoSEQ multiplex PCR; TCRdb lists only in-frame clones, some missing. The table has roughly 72,000 clones, around 89% seen once. The sequenced sample was peripheral blood, obtained 28 days after the second dose of the MenACWY control vaccine. These receptors came from an adult who received the MenACWY meningococcal vaccine as a control.

On this clone: This sample also contains other DNA sequences that code for the same CDR3. The V and J genes are TRBV7-8 and TRBJ2-2; D not certain. V dropped 3 bases and J dropped 0 bases, with 8 bases sitting between them. Germline V gene lookup returns CDR1 SGHVS and CDR2 FQNEAQ. The CDR3 totals 15 residues. In DNA form, the CDR3 reads TGTGCCAGCAGCTTGGTCAGTGCGAACACCGGGGAGCTGTTTTTT. Protein sequence: CASSLVSANTGELFF. Full variable domain (remainder filled in from reference TRBV7-8 and TRBJ2-2): GAGVSQSPRYKVAKRGQDVALRCDPISGHVSLFWYQQALGQGPEFLTYFQNEAQLDKSGLPSDRFFAERPEGSVSTLKIQRTQQEDSAVYLCASSLVSANTGELFFGEGSRLTVL.

This clone was observed a single time. The chain combines TRBV19 with TRBJ2-7; 8 nucleotides agree with TRBD2. Germline trimming cut 4 bases from V and 3 bases from J; bases unmatched to any gene: 8. The germline gives CDR1 LNHDA, CDR2 SQIVND (reference sequence). The CDR3 contains 15 residues. CDR3 amino acids: CASSTAGGPLYEQYF. The CDR3 DNA reads as TGTGCCAGTAGTACGGCGGGGGGCCCCCTCTACGAGCAGTACTTC.

The V call is TRBV7-9, the J call TRBJ2-5; D ambiguous. The ends were cut back, 6 bases at V and 1 base at J, with 3 bases in the middle. The CDR3 is 11 amino acids. Germline V CDR1 and CDR2: SEHNR, FQNEAQ (reference sequence). This CDR3 reads CASRSQETQYF. The CDR3 region has the DNA TGTGCCAGCAGGTCCCAAGAGACCCAGTACTTC. Full variable domain (outside the CDR3, taken from reference TRBV7-9 and TRBJ2-5): DTGVSQNPRHKITKRGQNVTFRCDPISEHNRLYWYRQTLGQGPEFLTYFQNEAQLEKSRLLSDRFSAERPKGSFSTLEIQRTEQGDSAMYLCASRSQETQYFGPGTRLLVL.

The genes are TRBV11-2 and TRBJ2-3, with 13 bases that match TRBD2. V trimming: 5 bases; J trimming: 5 bases; junction bases outside the gene matches: 10. CDR1 is SGHAT, CDR2 FQNNGV, per germline. CDR3 length: 17 residues. The CDR3 DNA is TGTGCCAGCAGCCTGACTAGCGGGGGGACCAGAGGAGATACGCAGTATTTT. Protein: CASSLTSGGTRGDTQYF. Variable domain in full (rest from reference TRBV11-2 and TRBJ2-3): EAGVAQSPRYKIIEKRQSVAFWCNPISGHATLYWYQQILGQGPKLLIQFQNNGVVDDSQLPKDRFSAERLKGVDSTLKIQPAKLEDSAVYLCASSLTSGGTRGDTQYFGPGTRLTVL.

This chain uses TRBV5-1 with TRBJ1-1, with TRBD1 matching over 11 bases. The CDR3 loop spans 13 amino acids. With 4 bases clipped from V and 8 bases from J, the junction kept 4 bases outside the gene matches. Per germline, CDR1 SGHRS and CDR2 YFSETQ. The DNA for the CDR3 is TGCGCCAGCAGCCCGGACAGGGGGCGCGAAGCTTTCTTT. Translated: CASSPDRGREAFF. Full variable domain (missing parts from reference TRBV5-1 and TRBJ1-1): KAGVTQTPRYLIKTRGQQVTLSCSPISGHRSVSWYQQTPGQGLQFLFEYFSETQRNKGNFPGRFSGRQFSNSRSEMNVSTLELGDSALYLCASSPDRGREAFFGQGTRLTVV.

The chain has TRBV28 and TRBJ1-2; 9 positions agree with TRBD1. Germline-derived CDR1 and CDR2 are MDHEN and SYDVKM. CDR3 length equals 12 residues. Trimming took 6 bases from V and 7 from J; bases not matched to a gene: 3. The CDR3: CASRGDRAGYTF. The CDR3, as DNA: TGTGCCAGCAGAGGGGACAGGGCTGGCTACACCTTC.

A single count supports this clone. The chain employs TRBV4-1 and TRBJ1-6; 10 nucleotides agree with TRBD1. Looked up from germline, CDR1 is MGHRA and CDR2 is YSYEKL. CDR3 size: 15 residues. V gave up 5 bases and J gave up 8 bases; unmatched junction bases: 6. The chain's CDR3 is CASSFRTGGDSPLHF. CDR3 bases: TGCGCCAGCAGCTTCCGGACAGGGGGTGATTCACCCCTCCACTTT.

The rearrangement joins TRBV28 to TRBJ2-3, with 7 positions matching TRBD1. Germline trimming cut 7 bases from V and 0 bases from J; bases unmatched to any gene: 10. The CDR3 contains 16 residues. Germline V CDR1 and CDR2: MDHEN, SYDVKM. The DNA of the CDR3 is TGTGCCAGCACACAACTGGGACAGCCTAGCACAGATACGCAGTATTTT. Translated, it gives CASTQLGQPSTDTQYF.

The CDR3 protein is CAWDRGNSPLHF. The CDR3 region has the DNA TGTGCCTGGGACAGGGGTAATTCACCCCTCCACTTT. The chain carries TRBV30 and TRBJ1-6; 8 bases agree with TRBD1. V gave up 5 bases and J gave up 6 bases; unmatched junction bases: 0. This CDR3 has 12 residues. From germline, CDR1 is GTSNPN and CDR2 SVGIG (reference sequence).

The V and J genes are TRBV27 and TRBJ2-2, with 8 bases matching TRBD1. The CDR3 runs 15 residues. Germline CDR1 reads MNHEY; CDR2 reads SMNVEV (reference sequence). V shed 10 bases, J shed 1 base, and the junction held 8 bases outside the gene matches. CDR3 nucleotide sequence: TGTGCCACCCTTACCGGGACAGGGAACACCGGGGAGCTGTTTTTT. It is translated as CATLTGTGNTGELFF.

The V call is TRBV19, the J call TRBJ1-6, with D possibly matching TRBD1 (5 bases). There are 15 residues in the CDR3. The germline V gene has CDR1 LNHDA and CDR2 SQIVND (reference sequence). Trimming shortened V by 6 bases and J by 8 bases, and 17 bases separated the two germline ends. The CDR3 DNA follows: TGTGCCAGTAGAATTAGTGCGGGGGGTGATTCACCCCTCCACTTT. Protein product: CASRISAGGDSPLHF.

The chain recombines TRBV11-2 with TRBJ1-6, with TRBD1 matching over 9 bases. CDR1 is SGHAT and CDR2 is FQNNGV in the germline V gene. V lost 3 bases, J lost 9 bases, and 15 bases stayed unmatched. The CDR3 spans 18 residues. In DNA, the CDR3 is TGTGCCAGCAGCTTTGGGGGGTGGGACAGGGTGAAGGGTTCACCCCTCCACTTT. Translating it yields CASSFGGWDRVKGSPLHF.

The V gene is TRBV19, the J gene TRBJ2-5; D possibly corresponds to TRBD2 (5 bases). V lost 6 bases and J 0 bases, leaving 14 bases between the germline ends. The CDR3 loop spans 15 amino acids. In germline, CDR1 is LNHDA, CDR2 SQIVND (reference sequence). The CDR3 sequence is CASSTRLANQETQYF. The DNA of the CDR3 is TGTGCCAGTAGCACTAGATTGGCAAACCAAGAGACCCAGTACTTC. The complete variable domain, with remaining parts taken from reference TRBV19 and TRBJ2-5, reads DGGITQSPKYLFRKEGQNVTLSCEQNLNHDAMYWYRQDPGQGLRLIYYSQIVNDFQKGDIAEGYSVSREKKESFPLTVTSAQKNPTAFYLCASSTRLANQETQYFGPGTRLLVL.

This clone appeared a few times. The V gene is TRBV5-1, the J gene TRBJ1-6, with D tentatively TRBD1 (6 bases). Germline V lookup: CDR1 SGHRS, CDR2 YFSETQ. The V gene lost 0 bases and the J gene lost 6 bases, with 10 bases spanning the gap. This CDR3 region has 15 residues. CDR3: CASSLGGGINSPLHF. CDR3 in DNA: TGCGCCAGCAGCTTGGGAGGGGGGATTAATTCACCCCTCCACTTT.

CDR3 in amino acids: CASSYSTGTRYEQYF. CDR3 DNA: TGTGCCAGCAGTTACTCTACAGGTACGAGGTACGAGCAGTACTTC. The V call is TRBV6-2 or TRBV6-3, the J call TRBJ2-7; TRBD1 is a possible D gene (5 bases). Trimming removed 0 bases from V and 4 bases from J, with 13 bases in between. Germline values: CDR1 MNHEY, CDR2 SVGEGT. This CDR3 contains 15 residues.

V is TRBV6-5 and J is TRBJ2-2; 8 bases fit TRBD2. There are 13 residues in the CDR3. Per the germline V gene, CDR1 is MNHEY and CDR2 is SVGAGI. Trimming at V came to 7 bases and at J to 3 bases, leaving 1 base not matched to a gene. CDR3 sequence (DNA): TGTGCCAGCATTAGCGGGGACACCGGGGAGCTGTTTTTT. Encoded protein: CASISGDTGELFF.

V gene TRBV6-5 combines with J gene TRBJ1-5, with unresolved D. The CDR3 contains 11 residues. V dropped 8 bases and J dropped 4 bases, with 6 bases sitting between them. Germline assignment: CDR1 MNHEY and CDR2 SVGAGI. The CDR3 region has the DNA TGTGCCAGCGGACGAAATCAGCCCCAGCATTTT. Protein sequence: CASGRNQPQHF.

The V gene is TRBV2, the J gene TRBJ1-6; possibly TRBD1 for D (6 bases). V shed 6 bases and J shed 0 bases, with 12 bases lying between them. The CDR3 is 16 residues long. Germline CDR1 reads SNHLY; CDR2 reads FYNNEI. Here the CDR3 reads CASRGGFSSYNSPLHF. The CDR3 region has the DNA TGTGCCAGCAGGGGGGGCTTCAGCTCCTATAATTCACCCCTCCACTTT.

The CDR3 protein is CASSQEVDSPLHF. The DNA of the CDR3 is TGCGCCAGCAGCCAAGAAGTGGATTCACCCCTCCACTTT. J is TRBJ1-6 and V is TRBV4-3, with unresolved D. From germline, CDR1 is LGHNA and CDR2 YSLEER. The CDR3 contains 13 residues. Trimming removed 0 bases from V and 8 bases from J, with 5 bases in between.

The chain recombines TRBV6-1 with TRBJ1-4; D perhaps matches TRBD1 (6 bases). The V end was cut by 2 bases, the J end by 3 bases, with 10 bases between. The CDR3 is 15 residues long. The V gene's germline CDR1 is MNHNS and CDR2 SASEGT. The CDR3 region has the DNA TGTGCCAGCAGTGAACCGGGGGGCTCTAATGAAAAACTGTTTTTT. It yields the protein CASSEPGGSNEKLFF.

The chain carries TRBV19 and TRBJ1-5; D is unclear. Trimming took off 7 bases at V and 9 bases at J, with 19 bases between the two ends. Germline values: CDR1 LNHDA, CDR2 SQIVND (reference sequence). This CDR3 has 14 residues. CDR3: CASIGPGASGPQHF. The CDR3 coding sequence is TGTGCCAGTATTGGGCCCGGCGCCTCGGGGCCCCAGCATTTT.

V usage is TRBV5-4 and J usage is TRBJ1-1, with D possibly matching TRBD1 (5 bases). This CDR3 contains 13 residues. Trimming left V 4 bases short and J 0 bases short, with 7 bases between. Germline-derived CDR1 and CDR2 are SGHNT and YYREEE (reference sequence). CDR3 nucleotides: TGTGCCAGCAGCGAGACAGTGAACACTGAAGCTTTCTTT. Translation: CASSETVNTEAFF.